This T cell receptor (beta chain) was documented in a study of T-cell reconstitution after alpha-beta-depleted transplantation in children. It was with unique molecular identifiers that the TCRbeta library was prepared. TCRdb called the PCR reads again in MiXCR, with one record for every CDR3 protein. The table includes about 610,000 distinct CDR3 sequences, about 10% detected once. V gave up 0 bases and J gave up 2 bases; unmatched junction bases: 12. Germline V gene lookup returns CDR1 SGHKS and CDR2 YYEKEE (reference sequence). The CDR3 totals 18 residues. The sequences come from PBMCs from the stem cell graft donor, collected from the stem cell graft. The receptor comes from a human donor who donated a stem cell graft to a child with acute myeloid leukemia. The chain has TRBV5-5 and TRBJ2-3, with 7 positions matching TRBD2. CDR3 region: CASSLEGLPSGSTDTQYF. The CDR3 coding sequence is TGTGCCAGCAGCTTGGAGGGACTGCCTAGCGGATCCACAGATACGCAGTATTTT.